This TCR beta chain derives from a study of cytomegalovirus exposure and HLA in healthy donors. The PCR employed 60 Vbeta primers together with 13 Jbeta primers. Using immunoSEQ multiplex PCR, the repertoire was profiled, and TCRdb retains in-frame clones only, with some absent. The sample is made up of 150,000 to 200,000 clones, and the top ten hold 1% to 1.5% of it. V shed 0 bases and J shed 5 bases, with 9 bases lying between them. The CDR3 has 14 residues. Germline V CDR1 and CDR2: SGHRS, YFSETQ. The receptor was isolated from a woman aged 55-75 years in good health and CMV-seronegative. This chain joins TRBV5-1 and TRBJ2-4, with D possibly being TRBD2 (5 bases). The sequencing input was PBMCs. CDR3 bases: TGCGCCAGCAGCTTGGACAGCGGAGAAAACATTCAGTACTTC. Protein sequence: CASSLDSGENIQYF.